Listed below are T cell receptor beta chains from one sample, sequenced in a study of breast tumors, draining lymph nodes, adjacent tissues. TCRdb re-analysed the multiplex PCR reads in MiXCR, keeping a single row per CDR3 protein. The repertoire holds 150,000 to 200,000 distinct CDR3 sequences, with about 33% as singletons. The sequenced sample was axillary lymph node tissue. These TCRs come from a female donor with breast cancer. Some clones in this sample may be carry-over from other donors' samples. CDR3s leave out the opening cysteine and the closing phenylalanine or tryptophan. Clone size is given for some rows only: seen once, a few or many times, or a class if the clone is expanded.

v_call	clone_size	cdr3_aa
TRBV25-1	-	ASSEVPGQMGNTIY
TRBV11-3	many	ASSSAGLAGGQETQY
TRBV18	many	ASSSRASNEQF
TRBV5-6	once	ASSFKDREATEAF
TRBV3-1	-	ASSRGLPSYNEQF
TRBV7-2	many	ASSLFRGETQY
TRBV7-2	many	ASSYSEGYEQY
TRBV10-1	many	ASSEEGTRIHTQY
TRBV30	-	AWSGVALH
TRBV20-1	many	SARLRRDRASYKQY
TRBV6-5	many	ASRQAGAKGTDTQY
TRBV9	many	ASSAGGAPTGEQY
TRBV11-2	-	ASSVDLGEKLF
TRBV19	-	ASSTTGDSNQPQH
TRBV19	many	ASSIQRTRTDTQY
TRBV7-9	few	ASREPTQENTEAF
TRBV10-1	-	ASSERGLGTEAF
TRBV13	many	ASSAASGEETQY
TRBV20-1	many	SARVGGVPDTQY
TRBV7-8	many	ASSFRVPDGYT
TRBV7-8	-	AGSLMSGANVLT
TRBV29-1	many	SVRSEKLF
TRBV19	many	ASSMFWLAGGGGNEQF
TRBV6-2/TRBV6-3	many	ASSYTSFRETQY
TRBV20-1	-	SAYTRVGEKLF
TRBV18	many	ASSPSGGAGTDTQY
TRBV6-5	-	ASGVGWTTPLH
TRBV2	many	ASSEMGDFEQY
TRBV20-1	few	SAREVTAKTIQY
TRBV20-1	-	SDPGRGGGDTQC
TRBV6-6	many	ASTPAGGNNEQF
TRBV7-9	many	ASSLAVGLGNYGYT
TRBV6-1	many	ASRGQGAINEQF
TRBV20-1	-	SATRQLYGST
TRBV19	many	ASSKGGGANAGNTIY
TRBV6-5	many	ASMRAGGRNQPQH
TRBV11-1	-	ASGPGLAVFPEYGQY
TRBV7-6	few	ASSSLGSSYNEQP
TRBV3-2	-	ASSRPLQETQY
TRBV19	many	ASSRDRDREKLF
TRBV10-2	many	ASSESGVNTEAF
TRBV5-1	-	ASSLGRNEAF
TRBV7-3	many	ASRRQGDTGELF
TRBV19	-	ASTPGTGAGANVLT
TRBV7-2	few	ASSSGAWGTEAF
TRBV5-6	-	ASSSAAPAGAF
TRBV2	few	ASISSGANVLT